Listed below are T cell receptor beta chains from one sample, sequenced in a study of blood T cells in healthy people across ages. Using its own MiXCR run on the 5' RACE reads, TCRdb lists one record per CDR3 protein. Of almost 1 million distinct CDR3 sequences listed, roughly 51% are singletons. Sequencing input: blood. These receptors were collected from an older woman in good health. CDR3s include the opening cysteine and the closing phenylalanine or tryptophan. D genes are given only for firm matches. The size of a clone is reported for some rows only, either as once, few or many, or as a class for expanded clones.

d_gene,v_gene,abundance,j_gene,CDR3aa
-,TRBV27,-,-,CASSFRGLRETQFF
TRBD2,TRBV28,-,TRBJ2-1,CASSFRSSGRHNEQFF
-,TRBV29-1,-,TRBJ2-3,CSVVELTGTDTQYF
-,TRBV10-2,-,TRBJ2-1,CASGDIYEQFF
-,TRBV7-2,-,TRBJ2-5,CASSAMGRETQYF
-,TRBV4-3,few,TRBJ1-2,CASSQDTEGRHGYTF
TRBD1,TRBV20-1,-,TRBJ2-5,CSPRGLETQYF
-,TRBV5-1,-,-,CASSSYERDKYNEQYF
TRBD2,TRBV2,few,TRBJ2-3,CASSFGGGPGTDTQYF
TRBD2,TRBV20-1,-,TRBJ2-3,CSASPGTSGASTDTQYF
TRBD1,TRBV20-1,-,TRBJ2-5,CSAMRTGGVGETQYF
-,TRBV10-3,few,TRBJ2-5,CAISDRDQETQYF
TRBD1,TRBV6-5,-,-,CASSHAGTGTVYEQYF
-,TRBV29-1,-,TRBJ2-7,CSVVTADSYEQYF
TRBD2,TRBV7-9,-,TRBJ2-1,CASSLSGIFYNEQFF
-,TRBV20-1,-,TRBJ2-7,CSARPSLVGEYEQYF
TRBD1,TRBV6-6,-,TRBJ1-4,CASNHRLDRGEKLFF
-,TRBV20-1,-,TRBJ2-7,CSAYGLGDYEQYF
-,TRBV25-1,few,TRBJ2-3,CASTPTGGRTDTQYF
-,TRBV3-1,few,TRBJ1-2,CASSQDHGYTF
-,TRBV28,-,TRBJ2-3,CASKLSGSTDTQYF
-,TRBV10-3,-,TRBJ1-1,CAISAPSGEAFF
TRBD1,TRBV28,-,TRBJ2-7,CASSLPGTGLKQYF
-,TRBV9,few,TRBJ2-3,CASSVSPSDTQYF
-,TRBV29-1,few,TRBJ2-7,CSVGGEDYEQYF
TRBD2,TRBV4-3,-,TRBJ2-7,CASSHQREQSDEQYF
TRBD2,TRBV13,-,TRBJ2-1,CASSSKRSGRRYNEQFF
TRBD1,TRBV6-1,-,TRBJ2-3,CAIRGSSTDTQYF
-,TRBV25-1,-,TRBJ2-1,CASSDGSNLRNEQFF
TRBD2,TRBV28,few,TRBJ2-5,CATQETSGKQETQYF
-,TRBV15,few,TRBJ2-3,CATSVRSTDTQYF
TRBD1,TRBV27,-,TRBJ2-1,CASSLRNRGLDNEQFF
TRBD1,TRBV12-3/TRBV12-4,-,TRBJ1-1,CASSLLQGAGTEAFF
TRBD2,TRBV5-1,-,TRBJ2-7,CASSLFFRGRALRQTRVLYEQYF
-,TRBV20-1,-,TRBJ1-6,CSARSISADSDHF
-,TRBV27,-,TRBJ2-1,CASSTLGLPHYNEQFF
TRBD2,TRBV12-3/TRBV12-4,-,TRBJ2-3,CASSSGTSGQTDTQYF
-,TRBV5-1,-,TRBJ2-7,CASSLAQGPLEQYF
-,TRBV25-1,few,TRBJ2-3,CASSESRSGTQYF
-,TRBV6-5,few,TRBJ2-2,CASSYRGSSTGELFF
-,TRBV2,-,TRBJ2-7,CASTPRGVSYEQYF
-,TRBV18,-,TRBJ2-1,CASHSGSSYNEQFF
-,TRBV18,once,TRBJ2-1,CASSPFIGGSSYNEQFF
-,TRBV2,once,TRBJ2-5,CASSEASLRAYEQYF
TRBD2,TRBV10-3,-,TRBJ2-1,CAISDPGLATDEQFF
-,TRBV12-3/TRBV12-4,-,TRBJ1-3,CASPGGPSGNTIYF
-,TRBV7-3,-,TRBJ2-5,CASSLLGGRRLETQYF